This entry is about one T cell receptor (beta chain). A second PCR, run for roughly 7 to 11 cycles, used a sample-barcoded 5' primer plus a J-beta primer mix. MiXCR, run by TCRdb on the 5' RACE reads, gives a single entry per CDR3 protein. The data contain 850,000 to 1,300,000 distinct CDR3 sequences, roughly 45% of them seen just once; the ten biggest clones take up about 19%. The record originates from a study of blood T cells in healthy people across ages. Per germline, CDR1 MNHNY and CDR2 SVGAGI (reference sequence). V lost 2 bases, J lost 0 bases, and 2 bases stayed unmatched. This CDR3 region has 17 residues.

The source material was blood. The chain couples TRBV6-6 to TRBJ2-6, with 9 bases matching TRBD2. The TCR comes from a woman in her sixties or seventies in good health. The CDR3 DNA reads as TGTGCCAGCAGTTACCATAGCGGGAGCTCTGGGGCCAACGTCCTGACTTTC. It encodes CASSYHSGSSGANVLTF.